The clone carrying this TCR beta chain was picked up many times. Antigen specificity is unknown. All of the isolated RNA was reverse transcribed, so expressed TCRB transcripts were sequenced. The repertoire was sequenced with immunoSEQ multiplex PCR; TCRdb's copy has only in-frame clones and lacks some. The data hold approximately 120,000 clones, with 17% observed a single time. Trimming took off 1 base at V and 3 bases at J, with 15 bases between the two ends. Germline loops: CDR1 LGHNA, CDR2 YNFKEQ. The CDR3 is 16 amino acids. These data are taken from a study of beta chain features in type 1 diabetes. Findings of the study overall: High TCR expression in some cells could lead to their over-representation in cDNA sequencing. Type 1 diabetes patients had moderately but significantly shorter TCRB CDR3s in all four CD4+ subsets. Naive, central memory and Treg TCRB repertoires seemed to resemble each other more closely in patients than they did in healthy donors. Insertions at VDJ junctions were less frequent in type 1 diabetes patients. These patients also deleted more nucleotides at the same junctions.

The V call is TRBV4-2, the J call TRBJ2-5, with D perhaps given as TRBD1 or TRBD2 (6 bases each). This TCR was sampled from a man in his late teens or twenties with type 1 diabetes. The sequenced material came from central memory CD4+ T cells from blood. Here the CDR3 DNA reads TGTGCCAGCAGCCAAGGACCGGGGGCAGGGGAAGAGACCCAGTACTTC. Protein sequence: CASSQGPGAGEETQYF.